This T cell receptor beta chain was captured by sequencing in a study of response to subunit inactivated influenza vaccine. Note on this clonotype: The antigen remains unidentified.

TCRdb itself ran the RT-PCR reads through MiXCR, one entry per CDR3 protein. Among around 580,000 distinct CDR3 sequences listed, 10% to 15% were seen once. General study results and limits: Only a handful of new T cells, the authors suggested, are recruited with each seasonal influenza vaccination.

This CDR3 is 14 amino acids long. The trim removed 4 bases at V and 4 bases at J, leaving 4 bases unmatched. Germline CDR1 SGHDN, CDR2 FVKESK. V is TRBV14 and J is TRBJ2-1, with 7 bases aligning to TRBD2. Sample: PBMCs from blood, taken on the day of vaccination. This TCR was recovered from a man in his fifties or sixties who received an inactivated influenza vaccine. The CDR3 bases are TGTGCCAGCAGCCCGACTAGCTATTACAATGAGCAGTTCTTC. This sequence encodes CASSPTSYYNEQFF.